This T cell receptor (beta chain) derives from a study of identical twins. The CDR3 totals 12 residues. The J segment lost 6 bases and the V segment lost 6 bases, leaving 5 bases of the junction unmatched. CDR1 is DFQATT and CDR2 is SNEGSKA in the germline V gene (reference sequence). General study results and limits: Zero-insertion results could be subject to partial confounding by invariant MAIT and iNKT cells. Weaker excess twin sharing was seen among beta out-of-frame sequences.

Remarks on this clonotype: Antigen unknown.

TCRdb processed the 5' RACE reads anew with MiXCR; each CDR3 protein has one entry. The table includes 750,000 to 950,000 distinct CDR3 sequences, roughly 12% detected once. This sample also belongs to another study, concerning yellow fever vaccine responses in identical twins.

The sequence derives from a woman aged 18-30 years in good health. Sequencing was performed on PBMCs. The J gene is TRBJ2-1, the V gene TRBV20-1; 7 bases agree with TRBD1. The CDR3 loop reads CSAIGTVNEQFF. Written as DNA, the CDR3 is TGCAGTGCCATCGGGACAGTCAATGAGCAGTTCTTC.